The source of this TCR beta chain is a study of blood T cell repertoires in COVID-19. Study overall: The study drew acute and convalescent COVID-19 samples from the United States, Italy and Spain.

Enrolled through a virtual design, the participants were between roughly 18 and 95 years of age and came from some 26 US areas. Clones were sequenced by immunoSEQ multiplex PCR, and TCRdb holds only the in-frame ones, with some missing. The data contain approximately 290,000 clones, around 90% of them seen just once; the ten biggest clones take up 1% to 1.3%. The CDR3 consists of 15 residues. The V gene lost 6 bases and the J gene lost 2 bases, with 14 bases spanning the gap. The V gene's germline CDR1 is MNHEY and CDR2 SVGAGI. Sequenced: PBMCs or T cells enriched from blood (not recorded which). The TCR was taken from a young woman who had recovered from COVID-19. This chain uses TRBV6-5 with TRBJ2-1; D is unclear. CDR3 loop: CASSPRADTYNEQFF. Here the CDR3 DNA reads TGTGCCAGCAGCCCAAGAGCTGACACCTACAATGAGCAGTTCTTC.